This T cell receptor beta chain was recovered during a study of T cell responses to AZD1222 COVID-19 vaccine. Sequencing was performed with immunoSEQ multiplex PCR; in TCRdb, only in-frame clones are kept and a portion is missing. The sample contains 70,000 to 90,000 clones, roughly 80% of which appear only once. Germline V lookup: CDR1 MGHDK, CDR2 SYGVNS. Trimming cost V 0 bases and J 1 base, with 6 bases left between them. This CDR3 region has 14 residues. Specimen: peripheral blood, collected on day 0 of AZD1222 vaccination. The rearrangement links TRBV25-1 to TRBJ1-2; D not certain. The clonotype originates from an adult in good health. The CDR3 nucleotides read TGTGCCAGCAGTGAATATGGGGATAACTATGGCTACACCTTC. Encoded protein: CASSEYGDNYGYTF.